Sequencing of this TCR beta chain was carried out in a study of T-cell reconstitution after alpha-beta-depleted transplantation in children. A remark on this clonotype: Its antigen is unknown.

This sample's TCRbeta library carried unique molecular identifier barcodes. MiXCR, applied by TCRdb to the PCR reads, yields one record per CDR3 protein. The sample holds about 78,000 distinct CDR3 sequences, 13% to 15% seen once. Study-wide points: Reportedly, alpha-beta T cells present about two months post-transplant originated from several hundred expanded clones of graft origin. It was surviving recipient T cells and thymic progenitors that gave some patients high TCRbeta diversity at day 60. From newly produced T cells came most of the T-cell counts and diversity one year after transplant.

Germline assignment: CDR1 SGHTA and CDR2 FQGNSA. This CDR3 region has 17 residues. The junction had 6 bases not matched to a gene; V was cut back by 5 bases and J by 2 bases. V usage is TRBV7-2 and J usage is TRBJ2-3; 14 bases match TRBD2. This TCR was recovered from a male patient aged 2 to 9 who had a stem cell transplant for acute lymphoblastic leukemia, so the T cells may come from the graft donor. The specimen comprised PBMCs, mostly from graft donor cells, sampled 180 days after TCRalphabeta/CD19-depleted stem cell transplant. CDR3 amino acids: CASSLGLAGGITDTQYF. As DNA, the CDR3 is TGTGCCAGCAGCCTCGGACTAGCGGGGGGCATCACAGATACGCAGTATTTT.